The 9 T cell receptor beta chains listed next were all sequenced from one sample in a study of blood T cells in healthy people across ages. A J-beta primer mix and a sample-barcoded 5' primer were used in a second PCR of roughly 6 to 12 cycles. TCRdb called the 5' RACE reads again in MiXCR, with one record for every CDR3 protein. The sample carries some 900,000 distinct CDR3 sequences, around 48% recorded once. The material sequenced was blood. The receptors come from a man aged 30 to 45 in good health.

This clonotype was seen a few times. This chain connects TRBV11-2 to TRBJ2-1, with TRBD2 matching 7 bases. V lost 6 bases, J lost 2 bases, and 7 bases stayed unmatched. Germline values: CDR1 SGHAT, CDR2 FQNNGV. The CDR3 spans 15 residues. CDR3 coding DNA: TGTGCCAGCAGTAAGCGGGACGGACCCTACAATGAGCAGTTCTTC. Amino acids: CASSKRDGPYNEQFF.

The gene calls are TRBV3-1 and TRBJ2-1; no clear D gene. The V gene lost 4 bases and the J gene lost 4 bases, with 14 bases spanning the gap. The CDR3 totals 15 residues. Germline assignment: CDR1 LGHDT and CDR2 YNNKEL (reference sequence). The CDR3 spells CASSLPRGVYNEQFF. CDR3 in DNA: TGTGCCAGCAGCCTCCCTCGCGGAGTTTACAATGAGCAGTTCTTC.

The chain recombines TRBV6-4 with TRBJ1-1; D is undetermined. Trimming pared 8 bases from V and 1 base from J, leaving 11 bases between. The CDR3 runs to 13 residues. Germline V gene sequence: CDR1 MRHNA, CDR2 SNTAGT. CDR3 loop: CASGTQANTEAFF. The CDR3 nucleotides read TGTGCCAGCGGCACACAAGCGAACACTGAAGCTTTCTTT.

This clonotype came up a few times. This chain connects TRBV5-1 to TRBJ2-1, with TRBD2 matching over 13 bases. CDR1 and CDR2 from the germline V gene are SGHRS and YFSETQ. V shed 6 bases, J shed 7 bases, and the junction held 13 bases outside the gene matches. The CDR3 covers 17 residues. The CDR3 spells CASNQIPGTSGANEQFF. CDR3 DNA: TGCGCCAGCAACCAAATACCCGGGACTAGCGGGGCAAATGAGCAGTTCTTC. The entire variable domain, with the rest obtained from reference TRBV5-1 and TRBJ2-1, is as follows: KAGVTQTPRYLIKTRGQQVTLSCSPISGHRSVSWYQQTPGQGLQFLFEYFSETQRNKGNFPGRFSGRQFSNSRSEMNVSTLELGDSALYLCASNQIPGTSGANEQFFGPGTRLTVL.

The rearrangement joins TRBV2 to TRBJ2-7; D uncertain. The J call may be wrong; the DNA end is better matched by TRBJ2-4. Germline values: CDR1 SNHLY, CDR2 FYNNEI. The CDR3 sequence is 15 residues long. The CDR3 region has the DNA TGTGCCAGCAGTCAACCCTCCAGTTTAACTAACATTCAGTACTTC. Encoded protein: CASSQPSSLTNIQYF.

The rearrangement joins TRBV20-1 to TRBJ2-1; 14 nucleotides align to TRBD2. CDR3 length equals 14 residues. Germline CDR1 reads DFQATT; CDR2 reads SNEGSKA (reference sequence). With 5 bases clipped from V and 7 bases from J, the junction kept 4 bases outside the gene matches. In nucleotides, the CDR3 is TGCAGTGCTGGACTAGCGGGGGGCTGGAATGAGCAGTTCTTC. Its protein is CSAGLAGGWNEQFF.

This clonotype appeared a few times. The chain is built from TRBV12-3 or TRBV12-4 and TRBJ2-7; tentatively, D is TRBD2 (6 bases). The CDR3 has 14 amino acids. V lost 5 bases, J lost 3 bases, and 14 bases lay in between. The CDR3 sequence is CASSQGGGFYEQYF. Written as DNA, the CDR3 is TGTGCCAGCAGTCAGGGAGGAGGTTTCTACGAGCAGTACTTC.

The table lists this clonotype with a few counts. The CDR3 is CASRGGDLQETQYF. Written as DNA, the CDR3 is TGTGCCAGCAGGGGGGGGGACCTGCAAGAGACCCAGTACTTC. This chain joins TRBV6-6 and TRBJ2-5, with TRBD2 matching over 7 bases. CDR1 and CDR2 from the germline V gene are MNHNY and SVGAGI (reference sequence). Germline trimming cut 6 bases from V and 2 bases from J; bases unmatched to any gene: 6. The CDR3 loop spans 14 amino acids.

This clonotype was detected once. The V gene is TRBV5-1, the J gene TRBJ2-1; perhaps D is TRBD1 or TRBD2 (6 bases each). V dropped 2 bases and J dropped 8 bases, with 14 bases sitting between them. The CDR3 has 14 residues. Germline lookup yields CDR1 SGHRS and CDR2 YFSETQ. CDR3 DNA sequence: TGCGCCAGCAGCTTCGGGGGCCTAATCGATGAGCAGTTCTTC. It encodes CASSFGGLIDEQFF.